These 26 T cell receptor beta chains originate from one sample sequenced in a study of T cell repertoires in cytomegalovirus infection. One entry per CDR3 protein, called by TCRdb with MiXCR from the reads. The sample holds some 560,000 distinct CDR3 sequences, 35% to 50% seen once. Their antigens are not known. The input for sequencing was cultured PBMCs, taken from culture after CMV antigen stimulation. These receptors originate from a human donor in good health (CMV status not recorded). Some clones in this sample may be carry-over from other donors' samples.

This clonotype was recorded many times. J is TRBJ2-5 and V is TRBV11-2; D uncertain. CDR1 is SGHAT and CDR2 is FQNNGV in the germline V gene. This CDR3 region has 13 residues. V lost 4 bases to trimming and J lost 4 bases, with 10 bases between them. The CDR3 sequence: CASSSLPRETQYF. The CDR3 DNA follows: TGTGCCAGCAGCTCCTTACCGAGAGAGACCCAGTACTTC.

The rearrangement uses TRBV11-2 and TRBJ1-2, with 8 bases fitting TRBD1. In germline, CDR1 is SGHAT, CDR2 FQNNGV. The CDR3 contains 16 residues. J gave up 0 bases and V 5 bases, and 8 bases lay outside the gene matches. CDR3 region: CASSPGQGLSNYGYTF. The CDR3 bases are TGTGCCAGCAGCCCCGGACAGGGACTTTCTAACTATGGCTACACCTTC.

As concerns this clonotype: One junction end does not reproduce the germline sequence, and a read error may be involved. V gene TRBV27 combines with J gene TRBJ2-1, with D perhaps matching TRBD1 (6 bases). Germline V gene sequence: CDR1 MNHEY, CDR2 SMNVEV (reference sequence). The CDR3 is 18 residues long. CDR3 nucleotides: TGTGCCAGCAGATTATCGCCTTTTGGGCAGGGGCCTTACAATGAGCAGTTCTTC. The encoded protein is CASRLSPFGQGPYNEQFF.

The chain recombines TRBV7-9 with TRBJ2-3; 11 bases agree with TRBD2. The ends lost 5 bases at V and 5 bases at J; junction bases unmatched: 12. Germline V gene data show CDR1 as SEHNR and CDR2 as FQNEAQ (reference sequence). The CDR3 contains 17 residues. CDR3 sequence: CASSQGTSGGFEDTQYF. DNA for the CDR3: TGTGCCAGCAGCCAAGGCACTAGCGGGGGTTTCGAAGATACGCAGTATTTT. Full variable domain (remainder filled in from reference TRBV7-9 and TRBJ2-3): DTGVSQNPRHKITKRGQNVTFRCDPISEHNRLYWYRQTLGQGPEFLTYFQNEAQLEKSRLLSDRFSAERPKGSFSTLEIQRTEQGDSAMYLCASSQGTSGGFEDTQYFGPGTRLTVL.

Points on this clonotype: Its ends do not fully match the called genes, so a read error is possible. CDR3 nucleotides: TGTGCCAGCAGTGGGGTAACGTATTCGGGACAGGGTTCGGCATCGGACTTC. Its protein product is CASSGVTYSGQGSASDF. V and J are TRBV28 and TRBJ2-4, with TRBD1 matching 9 bases. Per germline, CDR1 MDHEN and CDR2 SYDVKM. The CDR3 contains 17 residues.

A remark on this clonotype: Germline and junction disagree at one end, which may indicate a read error. The genes are TRBV19 and TRBJ1-2; no definite D call. The CDR3 extends over 13 amino acids. In germline, CDR1 is LNHDA, CDR2 SQIVND (reference sequence). CDR3 DNA: TGTGCCAGTAGTATAACTGTAACAGCCTTCAAAGCCTTC. This gives the protein CASSITVTAFKAF.

The chain links TRBV6-1 to TRBJ1-2, with 8 positions matching TRBD1. The CDR3 is 14 residues long. V lost 10 bases to trimming and J lost 2 bases; unmatched junction nucleotides: 9. Germline CDR1 is MNHNS and CDR2 is SASEGT. CDR3 nucleotide sequence: TGTGCCACCCATCGGACAGGGAAAAACTATGGCTACACCTTC. This translates into CATHRTGKNYGYTF.

The chain joins TRBV6-8 to TRBJ2-5; 7 positions match TRBD1. The germline gives CDR1 MNHGY, CDR2 SAAAGT. CDR3 size: 14 residues. V trimming: 5 bases; J trimming: 2 bases; junction bases outside the gene matches: 5. CDR3 bases: TGTGCCAGCAGTACGTGGGACAGACAAGAGACCCAGTACTTC. Encoded protein: CASSTWDRQETQYF.

V usage is TRBV28 and J usage is TRBJ2-7; 8 bases match TRBD2. The germline CDR1 and CDR2 sequences are MDHEN and SYDVKM. The V segment lost 3 bases and the J segment 4 bases; nucleotides outside the gene matches: 14. The CDR3 spans 17 residues. This CDR3 reads CASSFGGGGGSRYEQYF. The DNA of the CDR3 is TGTGCCAGCAGTTTCGGGGGGGGTGGGGGGTCGAGGTACGAGCAGTACTTC. Complete variable domain (other parts from reference TRBV28 and TRBJ2-7): DVKVTQSSRYLVKRTGEKVFLECVQDMDHENMFWYRQDPGLGLRLIYFSYDVKMKEKGDIPEGYSVSREKKERFSLILESASTNQTSMYLCASSFGGGGGSRYEQYFGPGTRLTVT.

The chain uses TRBV2 and TRBJ2-7; 12 nucleotides align to TRBD2. The V gene's germline CDR1 is SNHLY and CDR2 FYNNEI. The CDR3 covers 14 residues. Trimming cost V 7 bases and J 5 bases; bases outside gene matches: 6. This chain's CDR3 is CASTGLAGIHEQYF. CDR3 in DNA: TGTGCCAGCACTGGACTAGCGGGAATCCACGAGCAGTACTTC. Combining the CDR3 with reference TRBV2 and TRBJ2-7 gives the whole variable domain EPEVTQTPSHQVTQMGQEVILRCVPISNHLYFYWYRQILGQKVEFLVSFYNNEISEKSEIFDDQFSVERPDGSNFTLKIRSTKLEDSAMYFCASTGLAGIHEQYFGPGTRLTVT.

This clonotype was picked up a small number of times. CDR3 DNA sequence: TGTGCCAGCAGCGCGGTAACCGGGCAGGGACCGCCTAAGGGTAGGGCCCAGTACTTC. Translated: CASSAVTGQGPPKGRAQYF. The chain uses TRBV25-1 and TRBJ2-5, with D perhaps being TRBD1 or TRBD2 (5 bases each). This CDR3 contains 19 residues. Per germline, CDR1 MGHDK and CDR2 SYGVNS. V was pared by 6 bases and J by 9 bases, with 35 bases between.

This chain joins TRBV7-8 and TRBJ1-3; no firm D call. The V end lost 5 bases, the J end lost 2 bases, and 16 bases lay between the germline ends. The CDR3 is made up of 16 amino acids. From germline, CDR1 is SGHVS and CDR2 FQNEAQ. Here the CDR3 reads CASSPRRVGTGNTIYF. The CDR3, as DNA: TGTGCCAGCAGCCCGCGGAGGGTTGGAACTGGAAACACCATATATTTT.

This clonotype was seen more than once but under ten times. The V call is TRBV7-2, the J call TRBJ2-7; 8 bases are shared with TRBD1. CDR3 length: 13 amino acids. V shed 1 base and J 9 bases; nucleotides not matched to a gene: 5. Germline CDR1 and CDR2: SGHTA and FQGNSA. CDR3 nucleotides: TGTGCCAGCAGCTTAGGACAGGGGTTACTGCAGTACTTC. Its protein product is CASSLGQGLLQYF.

The rearrangement joins TRBV7-9 to TRBJ2-7; D gene ambiguous. Germline V gene data show CDR1 as SEHNR and CDR2 as FQNEAQ (reference sequence). The CDR3 is made up of 15 amino acids. The V end lost 5 bases, the J end lost 3 bases, and 17 bases lay between the germline ends. The CDR3 reads CASSPRLAANYEQYF. Written as DNA, the CDR3 is TGTGCCAGCAGCCCCCGACTGGCGGCCAACTACGAGCAGTACTTC.

This clonotype was detected ten times or more. This sequence joins TRBV7-2 and TRBJ2-1; no firm D call. The germline V and J ends were trimmed by 3 bases and 0 bases, with 9 bases remaining between them. This CDR3 region has 15 residues. CDR1 is SGHTA, CDR2 FQGNSA, per germline. The chain's CDR3 is CASSFRGSSYNEQFF. The CDR3 coding sequence is TGTGCCAGCAGCTTTCGCGGCAGCTCCTACAATGAGCAGTTCTTC.

In its sample, this clonotype was seen a few times. The chain is built from TRBV7-2 and TRBJ2-7; 7 bases map to TRBD1. The CDR3 runs 15 residues. V was clipped by 5 bases and J by 3 bases; unmatched bases: 10. Germline CDR1 is SGHTA and CDR2 is FQGNSA. The CDR3 loop reads CASSPSTGMIYEQYF. CDR3 DNA sequence: TGTGCCAGCAGCCCATCGACAGGGATGATCTACGAGCAGTACTTC.

The sample holds a few counts of this clonotype. The germline gene is not matched at one end of the junction; a read error may be the cause. The chain carries TRBV5-3 and TRBJ2-5; possible D gene TRBD2, 6 bases. TRBV5-3 is recorded as an ORF, its role being uncertain. CDR3 length equals 14 residues. CDR3 sequence (DNA): TGTGCCAGCAGCTTGCGCGGGACCAAAGAGACCCAGTACTTC. As protein: CASSLRGTKETQYF.

V is TRBV7-2 and J is TRBJ2-1; D remains ambiguous. V lost 5 bases and J 5 bases, leaving 13 bases between the germline ends. The CDR3 loop spans 14 amino acids. CDR1 SGHTA and CDR2 FQGNSA come from the germline V gene. The CDR3 coding sequence is TGTGCCAGCAGCCGTCACGGAGACAACAATGAGCAGTTCTTC. Amino acids: CASSRHGDNNEQFF.

The chain joins TRBV7-4 to TRBJ2-5, with D perhaps being TRBD1 or TRBD2 (5 bases each). The CDR3 has 15 amino acids. V was cut by 5 bases and J by 4 bases, with 17 bases left in between. Per germline, CDR1 SGHVT and CDR2 SQSDAQ. The CDR3, as DNA: TGTGCCAGCAGCCCGGGGCCAAACTCCATAGAGACCCAGTACTTC. As protein: CASSPGPNSIETQYF.

The gene calls are TRBV7-2 and TRBJ2-7; tentatively, D is TRBD2 (5 bases). The CDR3 has 12 amino acids. V shed 6 bases and J shed 7 bases, with 13 bases lying between them. From germline, CDR1 is SGHTA and CDR2 FQGNSA. Written as DNA, the CDR3 is TGTGCCAGCAGAGGACCCCCGGGAGAGCAGTACTTC. This encodes CASRGPPGEQYF.

The rearrangement uses TRBV27 and TRBJ2-2; 8 nucleotides line up with TRBD2. From germline, CDR1 is MNHEY and CDR2 SMNVEV (reference sequence). The CDR3 covers 16 residues. V was clipped by 6 bases and J by 7 bases; unmatched bases: 13. The CDR3 DNA follows: TGTGCCAGCAGCCCGGGGGGGCTAGCGGTTGGCGGGGAGCTGTTTTTT. Amino acid sequence: CASSPGGLAVGGELFF.

This chain joins TRBV7-2 and TRBJ2-7, with a possible D match to TRBD2 (5 bases). In germline, CDR1 is SGHTA, CDR2 FQGNSA. V was shortened by 6 bases and J by 7 bases, with 22 bases between the two germline ends. This CDR3 comprises 15 residues. DNA of the CDR3: TGTGCCAGCAGTATGAGGGCAGTCACCCGAGGGGAGCAGTACTTC. It codes for CASSMRAVTRGEQYF.

This clonotype showed up just a few times. The chain links TRBV2 to TRBJ1-1; TRBD1 might be the D (6 bases). The CDR3 has 11 amino acids. Germline V gene sequence: CDR1 SNHLY, CDR2 FYNNEI. The germline V and J ends were trimmed by 6 bases and 6 bases, with 8 bases remaining between them. The CDR3 spells CASRAGAEAFF. The DNA of the CDR3 is TGTGCCAGCAGGGCAGGGGCTGAAGCTTTCTTT.

In this sample, this clonotype turned up a few times. The V gene is TRBV20-1, the J gene TRBJ1-4; D unclear. Germline-derived CDR1 and CDR2 are DFQATT and SNEGSKA (reference sequence). The ends were cut back, 0 bases at V and 7 bases at J, with 12 bases in the middle. This CDR3 has 14 residues. CDR3 residues: CSARDSVGGEKLFF. CDR3 bases: TGCAGTGCTAGAGATTCCGTCGGTGGTGAAAAACTGTTTTTT.

This clonotype was detected only once. V and J are TRBV12-5 and TRBJ2-5; D ambiguous. Per germline, CDR1 LGHNT and CDR2 FRNRAP. CDR3 length: 13 residues. V shed 7 bases and J shed 4 bases, with 13 bases lying between them. The CDR3 sequence: CASAEESGETQYF. The CDR3 DNA sequence: TGTGCTAGTGCGGAAGAATCCGGAGAGACCCAGTACTTC.

The V gene is TRBV2, the J gene TRBJ2-2, with a possible D match to TRBD1 (6 bases). Germline assignment: CDR1 SNHLY and CDR2 FYNNEI. V lost 3 bases to trimming and J lost 4 bases, with 12 bases between them. The CDR3 length is 15 residues. CDR3: CASSDRTAVTGELFF. The CDR3 DNA is TGTGCCAGCAGTGACCGGACAGCCGTCACCGGGGAGCTGTTTTTT.